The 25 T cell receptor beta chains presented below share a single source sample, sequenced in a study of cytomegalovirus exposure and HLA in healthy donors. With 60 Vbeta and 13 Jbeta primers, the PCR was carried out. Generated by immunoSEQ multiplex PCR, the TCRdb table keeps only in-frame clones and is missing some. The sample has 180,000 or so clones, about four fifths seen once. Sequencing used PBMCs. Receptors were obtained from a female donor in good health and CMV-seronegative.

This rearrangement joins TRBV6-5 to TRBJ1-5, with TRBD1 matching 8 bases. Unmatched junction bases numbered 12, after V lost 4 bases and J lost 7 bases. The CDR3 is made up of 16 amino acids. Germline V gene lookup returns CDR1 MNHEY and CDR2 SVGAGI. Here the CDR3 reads CASSSLRQGILQPQHF. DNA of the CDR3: TGTGCCAGCAGTTCCCTCCGACAGGGGATACTGCAGCCCCAGCATTTT.

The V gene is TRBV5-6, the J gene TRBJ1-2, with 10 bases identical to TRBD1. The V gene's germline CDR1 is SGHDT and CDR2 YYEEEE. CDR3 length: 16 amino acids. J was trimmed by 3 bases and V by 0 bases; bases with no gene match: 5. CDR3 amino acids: CASSLARQGADYGYTF. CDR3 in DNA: TGTGCCAGCAGCTTGGCGAGACAGGGGGCGGACTATGGCTACACCTTC.

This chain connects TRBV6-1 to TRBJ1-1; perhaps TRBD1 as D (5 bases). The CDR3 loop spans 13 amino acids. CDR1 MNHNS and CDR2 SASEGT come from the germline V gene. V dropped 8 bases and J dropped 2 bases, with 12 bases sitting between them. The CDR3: CASESRANTEAFF. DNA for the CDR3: TGTGCCAGCGAGTCCAGGGCAAACACTGAAGCTTTCTTT.

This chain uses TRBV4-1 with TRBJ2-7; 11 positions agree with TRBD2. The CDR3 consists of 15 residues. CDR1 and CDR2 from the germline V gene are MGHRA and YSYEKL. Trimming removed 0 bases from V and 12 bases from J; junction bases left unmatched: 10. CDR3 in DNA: TGCGCCAGCAGCCAAGATAGGGCTAGCGGGGGGCGGCTGTACTTC. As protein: CASSQDRASGGRLYF.

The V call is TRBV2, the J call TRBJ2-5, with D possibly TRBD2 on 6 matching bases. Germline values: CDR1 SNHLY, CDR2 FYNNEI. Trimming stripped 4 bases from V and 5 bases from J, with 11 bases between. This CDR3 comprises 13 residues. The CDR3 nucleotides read TGTGCCAGCAGTGGAAGCGGGTCGGAGACCCAGTACTTC. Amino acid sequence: CASSGSGSETQYF. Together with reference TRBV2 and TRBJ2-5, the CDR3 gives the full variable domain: EPEVTQTPSHQVTQMGQEVILRCVPISNHLYFYWYRQILGQKVEFLVSFYNNEISEKSEIFDDQFSVERPDGSNFTLKIRSTKLEDSAMYFCASSGSGSETQYFGPGTRLLVL.

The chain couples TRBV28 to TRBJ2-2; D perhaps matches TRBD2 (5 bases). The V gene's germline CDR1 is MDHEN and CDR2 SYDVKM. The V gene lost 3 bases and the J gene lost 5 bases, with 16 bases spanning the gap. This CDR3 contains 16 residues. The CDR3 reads CASSFPGPTGTGELFF. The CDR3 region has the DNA TGTGCCAGCAGTTTCCCCGGACCAACGGGGACCGGGGAGCTGTTTTTT.

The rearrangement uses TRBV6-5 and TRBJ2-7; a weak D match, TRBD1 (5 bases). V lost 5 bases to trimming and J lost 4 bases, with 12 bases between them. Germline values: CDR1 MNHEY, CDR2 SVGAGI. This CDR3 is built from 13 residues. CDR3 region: CASSVGVPYEQYF. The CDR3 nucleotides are TGTGCCAGCAGTGTAGGGGTACCGTACGAGCAGTACTTC.

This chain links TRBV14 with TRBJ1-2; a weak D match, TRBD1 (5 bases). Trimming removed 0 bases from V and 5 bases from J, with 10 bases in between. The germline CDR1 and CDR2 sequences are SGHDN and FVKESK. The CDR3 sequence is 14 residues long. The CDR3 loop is CASSQDQRGYGYTF. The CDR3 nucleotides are TGTGCCAGCAGCCAAGATCAGCGGGGGTATGGCTACACCTTC.

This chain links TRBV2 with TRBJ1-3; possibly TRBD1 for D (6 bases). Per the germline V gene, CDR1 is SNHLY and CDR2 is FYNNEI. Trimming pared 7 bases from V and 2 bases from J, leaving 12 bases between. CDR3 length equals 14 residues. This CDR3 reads CASTTGLAGNTIYF. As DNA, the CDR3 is TGTGCCAGCACCACAGGGTTAGCTGGAAACACCATATATTTT.

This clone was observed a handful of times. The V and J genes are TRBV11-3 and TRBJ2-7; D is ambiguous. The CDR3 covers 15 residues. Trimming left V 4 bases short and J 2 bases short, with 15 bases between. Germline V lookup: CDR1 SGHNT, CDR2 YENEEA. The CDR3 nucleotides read TGTGCCAGCAGCTGGGCGCCAGACCCCACCTACGAGCAGTACTTC. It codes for CASSWAPDPTYEQYF.

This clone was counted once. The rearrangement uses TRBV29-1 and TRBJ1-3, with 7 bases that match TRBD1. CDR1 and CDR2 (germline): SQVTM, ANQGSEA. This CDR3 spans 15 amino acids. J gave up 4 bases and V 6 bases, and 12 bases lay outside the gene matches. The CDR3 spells CSVAGTAEVGNTIYF. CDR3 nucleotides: TGCAGCGTAGCCGGGACAGCGGAGGTCGGAAACACCATATATTTT.

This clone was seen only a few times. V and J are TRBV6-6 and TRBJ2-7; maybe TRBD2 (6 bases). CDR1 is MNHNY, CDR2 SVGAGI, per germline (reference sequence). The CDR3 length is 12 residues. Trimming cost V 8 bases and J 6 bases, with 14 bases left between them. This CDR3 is CASGDSLGEQYF. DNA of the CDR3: TGTGCCAGCGGGGACTCCTTAGGCGAGCAGTACTTC.

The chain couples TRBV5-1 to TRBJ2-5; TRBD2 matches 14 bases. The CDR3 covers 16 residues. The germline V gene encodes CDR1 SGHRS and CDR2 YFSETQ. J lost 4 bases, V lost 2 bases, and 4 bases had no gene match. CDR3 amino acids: CASSFGLAGGGETQYF. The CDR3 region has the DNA TGCGCCAGCAGCTTCGGACTAGCGGGAGGAGGAGAGACCCAGTACTTC.

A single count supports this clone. DNA for the CDR3: TGTGCCAGCAGTGACCTTGGACAGGGGGGACAGCCCCAGCATTTT. Translation gives CASSDLGQGGQPQHF. The chain combines TRBV6-1 with TRBJ1-5; 10 positions agree with TRBD1. The CDR3 totals 15 residues. V shed 3 bases, J shed 7 bases, and the junction held 6 bases outside the gene matches. In germline, CDR1 is MNHNS, CDR2 SASEGT.

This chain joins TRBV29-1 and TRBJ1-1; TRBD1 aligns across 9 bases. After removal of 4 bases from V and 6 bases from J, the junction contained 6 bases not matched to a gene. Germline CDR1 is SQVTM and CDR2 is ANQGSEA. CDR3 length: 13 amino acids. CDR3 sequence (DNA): TGCAGCGTTGCCGGACAGGGGTTATCTGAAGCTTTCTTT. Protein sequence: CSVAGQGLSEAFF.

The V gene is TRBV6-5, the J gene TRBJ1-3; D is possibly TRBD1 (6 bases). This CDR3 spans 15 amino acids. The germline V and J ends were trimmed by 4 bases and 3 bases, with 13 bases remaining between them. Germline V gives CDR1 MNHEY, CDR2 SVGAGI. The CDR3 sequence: CASSSKQGGGNTIYF. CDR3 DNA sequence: TGTGCCAGCAGTTCCAAACAAGGGGGTGGAAACACCATATATTTT.

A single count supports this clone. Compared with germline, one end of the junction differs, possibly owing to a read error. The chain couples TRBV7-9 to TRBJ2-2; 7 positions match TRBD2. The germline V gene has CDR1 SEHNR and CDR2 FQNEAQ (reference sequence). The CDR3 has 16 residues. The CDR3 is CSSSLGAGAPGGELFF. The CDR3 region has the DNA TGTTCCAGCAGCTTGGGTGCGGGAGCCCCGGGCGGGGAGCTGTTTTTT.

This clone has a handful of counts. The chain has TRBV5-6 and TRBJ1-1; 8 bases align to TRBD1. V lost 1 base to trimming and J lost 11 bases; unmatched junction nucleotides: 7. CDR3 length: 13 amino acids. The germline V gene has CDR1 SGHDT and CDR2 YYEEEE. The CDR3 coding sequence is TGTGCCAGCAGCTTGCTCAGGGGGCGGCTCGCTTTCTTT. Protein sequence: CASSLLRGRLAFF.

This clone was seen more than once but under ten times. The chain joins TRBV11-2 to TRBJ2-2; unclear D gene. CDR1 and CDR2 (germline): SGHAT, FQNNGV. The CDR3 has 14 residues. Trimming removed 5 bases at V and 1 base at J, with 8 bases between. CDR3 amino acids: CASSNNRNTGELFF. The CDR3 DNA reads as TGTGCCAGCAGCAATAACAGGAACACCGGGGAGCTGTTTTTT.

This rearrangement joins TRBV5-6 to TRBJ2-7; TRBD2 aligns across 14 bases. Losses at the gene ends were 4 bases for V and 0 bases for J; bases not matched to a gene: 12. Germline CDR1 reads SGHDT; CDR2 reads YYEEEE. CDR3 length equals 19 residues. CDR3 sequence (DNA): TGTGCCAGCAGCCCGCGTCCCGGGACTAGCGGGAGTGCCTCCTACGAGCAGTACTTC. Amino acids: CASSPRPGTSGSASYEQYF.

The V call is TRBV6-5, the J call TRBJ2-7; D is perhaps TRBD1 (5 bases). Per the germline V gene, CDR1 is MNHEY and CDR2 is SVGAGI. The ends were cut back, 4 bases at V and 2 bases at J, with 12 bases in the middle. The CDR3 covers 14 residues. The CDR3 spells CASSSVATAYEQYF. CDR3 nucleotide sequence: TGTGCCAGCAGTTCTGTGGCGACAGCCTACGAGCAGTACTTC.

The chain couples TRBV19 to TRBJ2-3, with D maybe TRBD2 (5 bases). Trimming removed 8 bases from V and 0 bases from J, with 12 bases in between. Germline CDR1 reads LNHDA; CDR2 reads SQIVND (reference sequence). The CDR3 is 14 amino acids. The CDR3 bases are TGTGCCAGTTCCAATACGGGGAGCACAGATACGCAGTATTTT. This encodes CASSNTGSTDTQYF.

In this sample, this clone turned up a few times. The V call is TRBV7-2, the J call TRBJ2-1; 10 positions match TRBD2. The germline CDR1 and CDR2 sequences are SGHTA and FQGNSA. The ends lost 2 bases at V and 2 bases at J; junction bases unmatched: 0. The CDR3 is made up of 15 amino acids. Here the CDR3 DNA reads TGTGCCAGCAGCTTAACTAGCGGGGCCTACAATGAGCAGTTCTTC. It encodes CASSLTSGAYNEQFF.

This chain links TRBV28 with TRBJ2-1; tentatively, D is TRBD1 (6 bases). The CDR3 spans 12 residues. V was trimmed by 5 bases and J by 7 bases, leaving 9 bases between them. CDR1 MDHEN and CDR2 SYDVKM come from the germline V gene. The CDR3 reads CASSTDRNEQFF. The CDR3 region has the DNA TGTGCCAGCAGTACAGACAGGAATGAGCAGTTCTTC.

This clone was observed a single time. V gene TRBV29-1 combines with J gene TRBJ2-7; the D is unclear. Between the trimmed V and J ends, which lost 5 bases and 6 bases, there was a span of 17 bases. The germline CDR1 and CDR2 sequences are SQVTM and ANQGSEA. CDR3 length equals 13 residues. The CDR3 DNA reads TGCAGCGTTATTGAACGGGTTCCCTCCGAGCAGTACTTC. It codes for CSVIERVPSEQYF.